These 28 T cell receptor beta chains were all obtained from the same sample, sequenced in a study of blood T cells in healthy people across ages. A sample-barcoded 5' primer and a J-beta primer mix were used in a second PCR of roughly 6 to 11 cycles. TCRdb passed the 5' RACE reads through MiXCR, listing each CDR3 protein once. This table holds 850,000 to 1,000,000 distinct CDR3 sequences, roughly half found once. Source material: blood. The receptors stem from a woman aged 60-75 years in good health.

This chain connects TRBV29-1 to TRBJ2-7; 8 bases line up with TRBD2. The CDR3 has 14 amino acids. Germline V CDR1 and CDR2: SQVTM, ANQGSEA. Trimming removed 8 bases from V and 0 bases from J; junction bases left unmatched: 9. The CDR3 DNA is TGCAGCTCTAGGGGCGGGAGGTTCTCCTACGAGCAGTACTTC. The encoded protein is CSSRGGRFSYEQYF.

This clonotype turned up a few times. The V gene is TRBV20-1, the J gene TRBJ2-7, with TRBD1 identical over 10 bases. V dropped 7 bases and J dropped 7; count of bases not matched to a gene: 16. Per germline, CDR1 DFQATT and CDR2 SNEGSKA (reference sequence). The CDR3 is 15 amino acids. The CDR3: CSVRSPGQGHNEQYF. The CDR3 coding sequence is TGCAGTGTCAGATCTCCGGGACAGGGGCACAATGAGCAGTACTTC.

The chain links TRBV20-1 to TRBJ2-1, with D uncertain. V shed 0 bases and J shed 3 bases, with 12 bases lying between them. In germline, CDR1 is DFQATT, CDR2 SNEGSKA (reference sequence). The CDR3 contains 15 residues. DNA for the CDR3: TGCAGTGCTAGAGACCCAGCGACCATCTACAATGAGCAGTTCTTC. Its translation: CSARDPATIYNEQFF.

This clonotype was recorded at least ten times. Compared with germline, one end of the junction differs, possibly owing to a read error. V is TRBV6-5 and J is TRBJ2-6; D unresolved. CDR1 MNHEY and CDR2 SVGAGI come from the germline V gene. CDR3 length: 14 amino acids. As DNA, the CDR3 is TGTGCCAGCAGCTACTTTTCTGGGGCCAACGTCCTGACTTTC. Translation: CASSYFSGANVLTF.

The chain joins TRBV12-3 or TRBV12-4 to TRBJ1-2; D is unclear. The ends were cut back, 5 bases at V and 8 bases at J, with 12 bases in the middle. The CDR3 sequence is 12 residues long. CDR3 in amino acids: CASSLFRRGYTF. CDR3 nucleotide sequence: TGTGCCAGCAGTCTTTTTCGCAGGGGCTACACCTTC.

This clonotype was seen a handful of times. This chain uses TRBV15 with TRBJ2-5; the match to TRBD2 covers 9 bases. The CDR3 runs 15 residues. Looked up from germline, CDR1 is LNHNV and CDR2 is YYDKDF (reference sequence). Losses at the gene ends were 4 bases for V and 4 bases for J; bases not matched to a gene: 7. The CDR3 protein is CATSTLAGVAETQYF. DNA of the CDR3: TGTGCCACCAGCACTTTAGCGGGAGTGGCAGAGACCCAGTACTTC.

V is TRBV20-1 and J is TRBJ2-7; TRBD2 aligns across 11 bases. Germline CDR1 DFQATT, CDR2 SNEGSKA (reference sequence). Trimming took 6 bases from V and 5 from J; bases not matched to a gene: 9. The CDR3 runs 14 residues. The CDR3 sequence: CSAGGSGRANEQYF. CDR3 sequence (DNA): TGCAGTGCGGGCGGTAGCGGGAGGGCCAACGAGCAGTACTTC.

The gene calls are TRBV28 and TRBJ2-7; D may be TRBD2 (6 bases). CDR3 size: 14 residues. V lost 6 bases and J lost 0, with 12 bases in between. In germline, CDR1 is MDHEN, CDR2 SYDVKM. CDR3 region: CASRPYGSSYEQYF. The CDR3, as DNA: TGTGCCAGCAGACCTTACGGGAGCTCCTACGAGCAGTACTTC.

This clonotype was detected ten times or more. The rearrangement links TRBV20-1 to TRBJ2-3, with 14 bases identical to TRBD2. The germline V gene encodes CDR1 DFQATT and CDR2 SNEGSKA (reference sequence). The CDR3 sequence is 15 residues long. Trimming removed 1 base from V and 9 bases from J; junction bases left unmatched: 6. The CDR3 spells CSARGLAGGVTTQYF. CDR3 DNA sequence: TGCAGTGCTAGAGGACTAGCGGGAGGGGTAACAACGCAGTATTTT.

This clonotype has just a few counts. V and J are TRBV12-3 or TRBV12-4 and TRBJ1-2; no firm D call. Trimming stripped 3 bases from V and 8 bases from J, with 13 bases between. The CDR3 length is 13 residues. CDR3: CASSFLTLGGYTF. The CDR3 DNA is TGTGCCAGCAGTTTTTTGACCCTAGGGGGCTACACCTTC.

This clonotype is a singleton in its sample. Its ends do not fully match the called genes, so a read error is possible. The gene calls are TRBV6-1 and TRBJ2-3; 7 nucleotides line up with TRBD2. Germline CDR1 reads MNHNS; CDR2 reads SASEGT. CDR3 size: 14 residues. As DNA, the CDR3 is TGTGCCGGCAGTCCCGGACTAGATCCAGATACGCAGTATTTT. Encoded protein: CAGSPGLDPDTQYF.

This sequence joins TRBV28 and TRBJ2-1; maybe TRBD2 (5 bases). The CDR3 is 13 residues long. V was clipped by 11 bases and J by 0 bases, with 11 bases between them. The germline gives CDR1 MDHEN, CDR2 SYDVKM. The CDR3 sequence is CASLGSSYNEQFF. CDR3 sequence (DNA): TGTGCCTCGTTAGGGAGCTCCTACAATGAGCAGTTCTTC.

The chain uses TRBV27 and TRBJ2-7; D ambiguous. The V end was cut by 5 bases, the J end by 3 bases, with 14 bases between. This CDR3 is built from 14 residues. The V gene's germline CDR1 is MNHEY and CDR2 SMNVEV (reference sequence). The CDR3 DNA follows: TGTGCCAGCAGTCACACCCCCACGGGCTACGAGCAGTACTTC. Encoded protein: CASSHTPTGYEQYF.

The CDR3 here is CASSFSSGRYDTQYF. The CDR3 region has the DNA TGTGCCAGCAGTTTCTCGAGCGGGAGGTATGATACGCAGTATTTT. The chain has TRBV27 and TRBJ2-3, with TRBD2 matching 9 bases. After removal of 3 bases from V and 6 bases from J, the junction contained 7 bases not matched to a gene. Germline CDR1 and CDR2: MNHEY and SMNVEV (reference sequence). The CDR3 has 15 residues.

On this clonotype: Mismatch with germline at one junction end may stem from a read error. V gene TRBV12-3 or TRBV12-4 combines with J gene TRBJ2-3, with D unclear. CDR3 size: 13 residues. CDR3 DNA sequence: TGTACCAGCAGTTTTGGGCGCACAGATACGCAGTATTTT. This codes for CTSSFGRTDTQYF.

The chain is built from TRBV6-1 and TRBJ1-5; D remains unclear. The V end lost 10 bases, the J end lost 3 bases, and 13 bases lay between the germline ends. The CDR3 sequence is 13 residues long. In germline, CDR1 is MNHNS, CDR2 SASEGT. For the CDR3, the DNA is TGTGCCATCCAACCCTCGGCCAATCAGCCCCAGCATTTT. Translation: CAIQPSANQPQHF.

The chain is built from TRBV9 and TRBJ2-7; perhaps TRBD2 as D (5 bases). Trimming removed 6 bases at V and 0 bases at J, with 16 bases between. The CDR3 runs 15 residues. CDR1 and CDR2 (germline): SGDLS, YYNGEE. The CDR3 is CASTRLEVPSYEQYF. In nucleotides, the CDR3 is TGTGCCAGCACCCGTTTGGAGGTCCCCTCCTACGAGCAGTACTTC.

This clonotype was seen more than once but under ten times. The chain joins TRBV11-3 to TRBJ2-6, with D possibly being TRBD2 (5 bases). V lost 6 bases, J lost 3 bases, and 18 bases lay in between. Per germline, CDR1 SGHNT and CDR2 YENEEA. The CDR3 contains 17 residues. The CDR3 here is CASSSGGRGGGANVLTF. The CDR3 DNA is TGTGCCAGCAGTTCTGGAGGACGGGGTGGTGGGGCCAACGTCCTGACTTTC.

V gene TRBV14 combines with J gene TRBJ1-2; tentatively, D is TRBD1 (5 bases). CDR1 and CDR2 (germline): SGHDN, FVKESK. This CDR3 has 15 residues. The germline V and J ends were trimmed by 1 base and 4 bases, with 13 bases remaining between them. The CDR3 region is CASSQGGGRAYGYTF. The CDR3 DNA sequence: TGTGCCAGCAGCCAAGGGGGGGGAAGGGCCTATGGCTACACCTTC. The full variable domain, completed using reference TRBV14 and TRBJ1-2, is EAGVTQFPSHSVIEKGQTVTLRCDPISGHDNLYWYRRVMGKEIKFLLHFVKESKQDESGMPNNRFLAERTGGTYSTLKVQPAELEDSGVYFCASSQGGGRAYGYTFGSGTRLTVV.

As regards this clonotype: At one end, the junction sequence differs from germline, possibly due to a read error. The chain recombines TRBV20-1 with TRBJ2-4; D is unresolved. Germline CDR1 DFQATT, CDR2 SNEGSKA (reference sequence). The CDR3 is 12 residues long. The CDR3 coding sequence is TGCAGGGCTAGTTCGAGGAACAATGAGCAGTACTTC. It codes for CRASSRNNEQYF.

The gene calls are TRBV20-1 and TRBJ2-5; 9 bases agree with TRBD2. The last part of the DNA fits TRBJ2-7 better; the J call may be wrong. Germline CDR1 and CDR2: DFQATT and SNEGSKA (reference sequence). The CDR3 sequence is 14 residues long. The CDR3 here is CSARWDSGSSEQYF. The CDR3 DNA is TGCAGTGCTAGGTGGGATAGCGGGAGTTCCGAGCAGTACTTC.

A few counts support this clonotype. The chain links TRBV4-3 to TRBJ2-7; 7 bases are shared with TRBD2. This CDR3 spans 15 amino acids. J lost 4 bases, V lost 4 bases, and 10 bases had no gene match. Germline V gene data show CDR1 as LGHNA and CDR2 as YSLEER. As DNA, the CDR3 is TGCGCCAGCAGCCCTCTAGCGGTCTCAAGGTACGAGCAGTACTTC. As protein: CASSPLAVSRYEQYF.

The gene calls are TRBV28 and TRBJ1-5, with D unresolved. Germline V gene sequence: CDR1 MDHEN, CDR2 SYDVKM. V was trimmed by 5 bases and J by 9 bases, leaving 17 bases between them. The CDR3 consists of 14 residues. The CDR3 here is CASSPLSLLGPQHF. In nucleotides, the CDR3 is TGTGCCAGCAGTCCCCTGAGCCTCTTAGGGCCCCAGCATTTT. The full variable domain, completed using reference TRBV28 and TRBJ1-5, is DVKVTQSSRYLVKRTGEKVFLECVQDMDHENMFWYRQDPGLGLRLIYFSYDVKMKEKGDIPEGYSVSREKKERFSLILESASTNQTSMYLCASSPLSLLGPQHFGDGTRLSIL.

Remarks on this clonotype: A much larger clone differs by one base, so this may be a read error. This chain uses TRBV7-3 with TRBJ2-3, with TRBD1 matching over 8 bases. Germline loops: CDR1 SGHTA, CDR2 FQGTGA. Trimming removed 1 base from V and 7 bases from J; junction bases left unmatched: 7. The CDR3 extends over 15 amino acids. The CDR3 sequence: CASSLNTGGANTQYF. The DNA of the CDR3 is TGTGCCAGCAGCTTAAATACAGGGGGTGCAAATACGCAGTATTTT. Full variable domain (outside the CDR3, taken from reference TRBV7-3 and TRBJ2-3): GAGVSQTPSNKVTEKGKYVELRCDPISGHTALYWYRQSLGQGPEFLIYFQGTGAADDSGLPNDRFFAVRPEGSVSTLKIQRTERGDSAVYLCASSLNTGGANTQYFGPGTRLTVL.

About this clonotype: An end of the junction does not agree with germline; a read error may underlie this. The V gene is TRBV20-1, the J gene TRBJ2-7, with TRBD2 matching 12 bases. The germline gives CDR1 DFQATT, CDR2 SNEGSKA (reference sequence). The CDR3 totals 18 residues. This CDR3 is CSASGGTSGRSSYNEQYF. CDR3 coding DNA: TGCAGCGCTAGTGGCGGAACTAGCGGGAGGTCGTCCTACAATGAGCAGTACTTC.

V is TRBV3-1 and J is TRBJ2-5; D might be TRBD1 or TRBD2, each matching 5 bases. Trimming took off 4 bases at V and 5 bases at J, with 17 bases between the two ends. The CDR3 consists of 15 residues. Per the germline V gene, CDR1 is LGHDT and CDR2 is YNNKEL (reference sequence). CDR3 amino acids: CASSPSGTLRETQYF. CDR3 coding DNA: TGTGCCAGCAGCCCCTCCGGGACCCTCCGGGAGACCCAGTACTTC.

The DNA of the CDR3 is TGTGCCAGCAGCTCCAAGAGAACCCAGTACTTC. It yields the protein CASSSKRTQYF. The chain recombines TRBV7-9 with TRBJ2-5; no reliable D call. Trimming shortened V by 4 bases and J by 8 bases, and 8 bases separated the two germline ends. Germline lookup yields CDR1 SEHNR and CDR2 FQNEAQ (reference sequence). The CDR3 sequence is 11 residues long.

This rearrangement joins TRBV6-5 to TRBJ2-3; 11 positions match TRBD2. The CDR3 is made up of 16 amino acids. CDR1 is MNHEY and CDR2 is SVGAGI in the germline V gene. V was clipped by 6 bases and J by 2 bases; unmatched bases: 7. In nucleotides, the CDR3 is TGTGCCAGCAGCTCTCCGGGACTAGCGGTCACAGATACGCAGTATTTT. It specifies CASSSPGLAVTDTQYF.